This T cell receptor (beta chain) was sequenced in a study of T cell responses to AZD1222 COVID-19 vaccine. Measured with immunoSEQ multiplex PCR; TCRdb has only the in-frame clones, and not every one. The data show fewer than 200,000 clones, approximately 90% seen once. Details on this clone: Its target is unknown.

Trimming removed 3 bases from V and 10 bases from J, with 7 bases in between. This CDR3 is 11 amino acids long. Germline lookup yields CDR1 LNHDA and CDR2 SQIVND (reference sequence). Study-wide results and caveats: Breadth and depth of Spike-specific TCRs rose after two AZD1222 doses. None of the repertoires were sampled until the peak T cell response had passed. Targets within unmutated variant regions were reportedly found for nearly half of spike-specific TCRs.

This material consisted of peripheral blood, taken 28 days after the second AZD1222 dose. The receptor was isolated from an adult who received the AZD1222 COVID-19 vaccine. V is TRBV19 and J is TRBJ2-1; tentative D call: TRBD2 (6 bases). The CDR3, as DNA: TGTGCCAGTAGTATGGGAGGCGAGCAGTTCTTC. Residues: CASSMGGEQFF.